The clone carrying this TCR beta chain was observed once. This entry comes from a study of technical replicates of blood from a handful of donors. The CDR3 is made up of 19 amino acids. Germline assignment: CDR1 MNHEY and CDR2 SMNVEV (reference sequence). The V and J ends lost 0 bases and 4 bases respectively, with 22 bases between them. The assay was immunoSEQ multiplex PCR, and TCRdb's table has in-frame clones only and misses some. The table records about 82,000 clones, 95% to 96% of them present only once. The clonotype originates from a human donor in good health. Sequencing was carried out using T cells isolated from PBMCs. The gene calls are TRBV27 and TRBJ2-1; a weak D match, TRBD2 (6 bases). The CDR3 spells CASSLSLQLDGGRYNEQFF. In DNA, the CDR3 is TGTGCCAGCAGTTTATCCCTCCAGCTGGATGGAGGGAGGTACAATGAGCAGTTCTTC.